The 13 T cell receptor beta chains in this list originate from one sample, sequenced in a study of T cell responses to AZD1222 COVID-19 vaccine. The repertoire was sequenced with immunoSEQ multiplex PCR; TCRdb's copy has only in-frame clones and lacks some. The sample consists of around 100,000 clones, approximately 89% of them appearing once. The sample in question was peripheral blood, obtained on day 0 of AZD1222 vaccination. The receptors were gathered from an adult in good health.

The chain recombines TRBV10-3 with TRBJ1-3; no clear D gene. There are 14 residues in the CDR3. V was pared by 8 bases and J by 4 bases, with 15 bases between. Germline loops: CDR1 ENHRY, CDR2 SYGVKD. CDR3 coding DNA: TGTGCCATCTTTGACACGAGATGGGGAAACACCATATATTTT. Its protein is CAIFDTRWGNTIYF.

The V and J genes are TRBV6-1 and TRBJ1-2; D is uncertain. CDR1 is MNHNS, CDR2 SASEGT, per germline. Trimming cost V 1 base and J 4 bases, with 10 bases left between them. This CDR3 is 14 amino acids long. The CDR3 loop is CASSEEGPRYGYTF. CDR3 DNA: TGTGCCAGCAGTGAAGAGGGCCCTCGCTATGGCTACACCTTC.

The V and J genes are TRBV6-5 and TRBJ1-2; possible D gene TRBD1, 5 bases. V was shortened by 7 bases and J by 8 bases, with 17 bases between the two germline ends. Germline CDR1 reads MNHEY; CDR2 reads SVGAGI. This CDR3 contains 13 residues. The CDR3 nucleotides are TGTGCCAGCACCGCTGCGGGGGGTGGAGGCTACACCTTC. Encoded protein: CASTAAGGGGYTF.

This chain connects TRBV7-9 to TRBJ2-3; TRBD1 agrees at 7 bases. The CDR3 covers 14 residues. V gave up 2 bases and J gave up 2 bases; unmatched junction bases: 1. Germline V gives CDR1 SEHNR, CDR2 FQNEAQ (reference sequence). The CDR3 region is CASSLRGLTDTQYF. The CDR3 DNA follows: TGTGCCAGCAGCTTAAGGGGGCTCACAGATACGCAGTATTTT. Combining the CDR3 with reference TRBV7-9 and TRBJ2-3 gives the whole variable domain DTGVSQNPRHKITKRGQNVTFRCDPISEHNRLYWYRQTLGQGPEFLTYFQNEAQLEKSRLLSDRFSAERPKGSFSTLEIQRTEQGDSAMYLCASSLRGLTDTQYFGPGTRLTVL.

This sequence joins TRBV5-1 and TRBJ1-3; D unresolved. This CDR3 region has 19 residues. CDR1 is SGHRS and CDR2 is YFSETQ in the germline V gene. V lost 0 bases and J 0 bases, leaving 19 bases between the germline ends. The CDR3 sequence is CASSLEVRQPKSSGNTIYF. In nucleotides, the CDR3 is TGCGCCAGCAGCTTGGAGGTTAGGCAGCCTAAATCCTCTGGAAACACCATATATTTT.

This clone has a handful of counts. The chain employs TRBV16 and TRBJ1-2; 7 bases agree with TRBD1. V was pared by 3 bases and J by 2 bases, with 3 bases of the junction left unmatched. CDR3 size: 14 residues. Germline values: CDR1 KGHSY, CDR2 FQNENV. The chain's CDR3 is CASSQGTVNYGYTF. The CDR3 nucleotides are TGTGCCAGCAGCCAGGGGACAGTAAACTATGGCTACACCTTC. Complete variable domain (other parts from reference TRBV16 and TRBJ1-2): GEEVAQTPKHLVRGEGQKAKLYCAPIKGHSYVFWYQQVLKNEFKFLISFQNENVFDETGMPKERFSAKCLPNSPCSLEIQATKLEDSAVYFCASSQGTVNYGYTFGSGTRLTVV.

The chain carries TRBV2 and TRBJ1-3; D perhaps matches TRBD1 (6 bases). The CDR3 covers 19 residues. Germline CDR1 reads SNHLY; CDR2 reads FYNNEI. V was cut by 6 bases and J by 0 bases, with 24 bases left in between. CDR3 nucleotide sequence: TGTGCCAGCAGCTCCCCCCGGACAGAATCTATAACCTCTGGAAACACCATATATTTT. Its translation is CASSSPRTESITSGNTIYF.

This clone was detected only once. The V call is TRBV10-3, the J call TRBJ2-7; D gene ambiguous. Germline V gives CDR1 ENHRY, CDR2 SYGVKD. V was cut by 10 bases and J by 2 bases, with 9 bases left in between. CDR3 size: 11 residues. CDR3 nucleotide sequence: TGTGCCACTCGAGAGACCTACGAGCAGTACTTC. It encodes CATRETYEQYF.

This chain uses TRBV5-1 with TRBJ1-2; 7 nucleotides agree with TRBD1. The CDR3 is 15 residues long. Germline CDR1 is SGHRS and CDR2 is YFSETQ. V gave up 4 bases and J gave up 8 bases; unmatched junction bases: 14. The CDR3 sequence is CASSPGGTEGWGYTF. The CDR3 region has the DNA TGCGCCAGCAGCCCCGGAGGGACAGAGGGCTGGGGCTACACCTTC.

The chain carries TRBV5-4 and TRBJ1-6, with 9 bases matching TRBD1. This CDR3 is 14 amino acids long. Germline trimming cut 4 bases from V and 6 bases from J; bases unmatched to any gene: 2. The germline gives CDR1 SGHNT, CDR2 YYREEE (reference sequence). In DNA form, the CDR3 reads TGTGCCAGCAGCGAGGGACAGGGTAATTCACCCCTCCACTTT. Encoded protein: CASSEGQGNSPLHF. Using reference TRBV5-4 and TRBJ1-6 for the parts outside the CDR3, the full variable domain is ETGVTQSPTHLIKTRGQQVTLRCSSQSGHNTVSWYQQALGQGPQFIFQYYREEENGRGNFPPRFSGLQFPNYSSELNVNALELDDSALYLCASSEGQGNSPLHFGNGTRLTVT.

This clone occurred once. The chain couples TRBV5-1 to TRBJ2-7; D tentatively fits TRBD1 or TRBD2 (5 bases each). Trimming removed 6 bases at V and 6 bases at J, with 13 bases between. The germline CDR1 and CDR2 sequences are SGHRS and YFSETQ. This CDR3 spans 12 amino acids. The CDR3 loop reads CASTDGTVEQYF. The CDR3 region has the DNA TGCGCCAGCACGGACGGGACGGTCGAGCAGTACTTC.

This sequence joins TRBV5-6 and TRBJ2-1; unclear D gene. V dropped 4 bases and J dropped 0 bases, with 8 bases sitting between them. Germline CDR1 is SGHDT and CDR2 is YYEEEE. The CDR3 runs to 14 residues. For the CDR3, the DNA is TGTGCCAGCAGCCTCGTTGGCTCCTACAATGAGCAGTTCTTC. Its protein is CASSLVGSYNEQFF.

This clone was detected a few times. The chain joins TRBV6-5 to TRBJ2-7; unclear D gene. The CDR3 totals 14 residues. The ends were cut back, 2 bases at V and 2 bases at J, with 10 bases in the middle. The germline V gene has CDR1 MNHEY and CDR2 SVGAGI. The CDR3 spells CASSYGEQTYEQYF. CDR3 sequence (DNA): TGTGCCAGCAGTTACGGCGAGCAGACCTACGAGCAGTACTTC.